Each of the 21 T cell receptor beta chains below was sequenced from the same sample in a study of blood T cell repertoires in COVID-19 (dated by TCRdb to the early 2020s). The library was made by the immunoSEQ multiplex PCR assay. TCRdb provides this immuneACCESS table in a form limited to in-frame rearrangements. Some clones are lacking; in checked studies, under half of them reflect an unresolved V gene, and why the rest are absent is not known. The sample table lists about 220,000 clones, approximately 77% of them with a count of one. Jointly, the top ten make up 3.5% to 4% of the sample. Sequenced: peripheral blood. The receptors originated from a woman aged 80 or over with acute or convalescent COVID-19.

The V gene is TRBV7-2, the J gene TRBJ1-4; the D gene is possibly TRBD1 (5 bases). V dropped 5 bases and J dropped 7 bases, with 17 bases sitting between them. The CDR3 extends over 15 amino acids. The germline V gene has CDR1 SGHTA and CDR2 FQGNSA. This CDR3 is CASSLRRGPIEKLFF. CDR3 nucleotides: TGTGCCAGCAGCCTTAGGAGGGGCCCGATTGAAAAACTGTTTTTT.

V usage is TRBV7-2 and J usage is TRBJ1-2, with 7 bases aligning to TRBD1. V lost 5 bases and J lost 7; bases outside the gene matches: 10. The CDR3 sequence is 14 residues long. Germline assignment: CDR1 SGHTA and CDR2 FQGNSA. As DNA, the CDR3 is TGTGCCAGCAGCCAAACGACAGGGCCCTTTGGCTACACCTTC. This translates into CASSQTTGPFGYTF.

Only a few counts were recorded for this clone. This chain links TRBV4-1 with TRBJ1-6; no clear D gene. Germline V lookup: CDR1 MGHRA, CDR2 YSYEKL. The length of the CDR3 is 14 residues. Trimming cost V 1 base and J 7 bases, with 8 bases left between them. Here the CDR3 reads CASSQGNANSPLHF. The CDR3 DNA is TGCGCCAGCAGCCAAGGTAACGCGAATTCACCCCTCCACTTT.

The V call is TRBV10-3, the J call TRBJ2-1, with D possibly matching TRBD2 (6 bases). The CDR3 has 15 amino acids. Between the trimmed V and J ends, which lost 6 bases and 8 bases, there was a span of 20 bases. Germline V gives CDR1 ENHRY, CDR2 SYGVKD. The CDR3 loop reads CAISSPSGGTDEQFF. Here the CDR3 DNA reads TGTGCCATCAGCTCCCCCTCTGGGGGGACCGATGAGCAGTTCTTC.

The V call is TRBV12-3 or TRBV12-4, the J call TRBJ2-5; perhaps TRBD2 as D (5 bases). The CDR3 contains 13 residues. V gave up 5 bases and J gave up 5 bases, with 12 bases separating them. CDR3 nucleotides: TGTGCCAGCAGTCGGACTGGCTGGGAGACCCAGTACTTC. Its translation: CASSRTGWETQYF.

The V and J genes are TRBV7-2 and TRBJ2-1, with 9 bases that match TRBD1. V was clipped by 1 base and J by 5 bases; unmatched bases: 6. Germline values: CDR1 SGHTA, CDR2 FQGNSA. This CDR3 is built from 16 residues. CDR3 protein: CASSLDRDRANNEQFF. The CDR3 region has the DNA TGTGCCAGCAGCTTAGACCGGGACAGGGCGAACAATGAGCAGTTCTTC.

The rearrangement uses TRBV5-1 and TRBJ1-1; D gene ambiguous. The V gene's germline CDR1 is SGHRS and CDR2 YFSETQ. V was cut by 3 bases and J by 1 base, with 10 bases left in between. This CDR3 contains 14 residues. CDR3 region: CASSWLDKNTEAFF. CDR3 coding DNA: TGCGCCAGCAGCTGGCTCGACAAGAACACTGAAGCTTTCTTT.

V and J are TRBV5-6 and TRBJ2-3; D is possibly TRBD2 (5 bases). The CDR3 contains 16 residues. V lost 5 bases, J lost 1 base, and 17 bases lay in between. Germline loops: CDR1 SGHDT, CDR2 YYEEEE. CDR3: CASSSTRGLGTDTQYF. The CDR3 DNA sequence: TGTGCCAGCAGTTCCACCCGGGGTTTGGGCACAGATACGCAGTATTTT.

The chain recombines TRBV12-3 or TRBV12-4 with TRBJ2-7, with D unresolved. This CDR3 spans 13 amino acids. Deletions cut 6 bases from V and 5 bases from J, with 14 bases between. The CDR3 DNA sequence: TGTGCCAGCAGACCGGGTGTACGCCACGAGCAGTACTTC. Translated: CASRPGVRHEQYF.

The V call is TRBV3-1 (or the pseudogene TRBV3-2), the J call TRBJ1-6; tentatively, D is TRBD1 (5 bases). The CDR3 is 14 amino acids. Per germline, CDR1 LGHDT and CDR2 YNNKEL (reference sequence). Trimming cost V 2 bases and J 7 bases, with 9 bases left between them. The chain's CDR3 is CASSQQGGNSPLHF. Here the CDR3 DNA reads TGTGCCAGCAGCCAACAGGGAGGCAATTCACCCCTCCACTTT.

The genes are TRBV9 and TRBJ2-3; D might be TRBD1 (5 bases). The CDR3 totals 17 residues. V was shortened by 0 bases and J by 2 bases, with 16 bases between the two germline ends. Germline CDR1 and CDR2: SGDLS and YYNGEE. The CDR3 nucleotides read TGTGCCAGCAGCGTAGATGGTAGCCAGGGAACCACAGATACGCAGTATTTT. Translation: CASSVDGSQGTTDTQYF.

This clone was recorded only once. The chain joins TRBV7-2 to TRBJ1-1; 9 nucleotides align to TRBD1. Germline loops: CDR1 SGHTA, CDR2 FQGNSA. The CDR3 runs to 16 residues. V lost 4 bases, J lost 1 base, and 7 bases stayed unmatched. CDR3 sequence (DNA): TGTGCCAGCAGCTCCCGGACAGGGGTCCCGAACACTGAAGCTTTCTTT. Amino acid sequence: CASSSRTGVPNTEAFF.

The chain links TRBV9 to TRBJ2-1; 13 nucleotides agree with TRBD2. V lost 5 bases to trimming and J lost 2 bases; unmatched junction nucleotides: 1. Germline CDR1 SGDLS, CDR2 YYNGEE. This CDR3 spans 15 amino acids. The CDR3 coding sequence is TGTGCCAGCAGTACTAGCGGGGGGGCCTACAATGAGCAGTTCTTC. Its protein product is CASSTSGGAYNEQFF.

V gene TRBV3-1 (or the pseudogene TRBV3-2) combines with J gene TRBJ1-2; unclear D gene. Germline V gene lookup returns CDR1 LGHDT and CDR2 YNNKEL (reference sequence). V was trimmed by 4 bases and J by 4 bases, leaving 13 bases between them. The CDR3 runs 14 residues. For the CDR3, the DNA is TGTGCCAGCAGCCCCGGGCCGGGAATCTATGGCTACACCTTC. Protein: CASSPGPGIYGYTF.

The rearrangement links TRBV7-2 to TRBJ2-1, with 10 bases identical to TRBD2. Looked up from germline, CDR1 is SGHTA and CDR2 is FQGNSA. The ends lost 1 base at V and 10 bases at J; junction bases unmatched: 7. The CDR3 length is 15 residues. The CDR3 nucleotides are TGTGCCAGCAGCTTAGTTTACCTAGCGGGAGCCGAGCAGTTCTTC. Its translation: CASSLVYLAGAEQFF.

This chain links TRBV19 with TRBJ2-2; D might be TRBD2 (6 bases). The CDR3 has 14 residues. CDR1 and CDR2 (germline): LNHDA, SQIVND (reference sequence). V was trimmed by 6 bases and J by 1 base, leaving 9 bases between them. The CDR3 sequence is CASSGGVNTGELFF. Written as DNA, the CDR3 is TGTGCCAGTAGCGGCGGGGTGAACACCGGGGAGCTGTTTTTT.

The genes are TRBV6-5 and TRBJ1-1, with 9 bases aligning to TRBD1. Germline CDR1 is MNHEY and CDR2 is SVGAGI. CDR3 length equals 14 residues. V was clipped by 4 bases and J by 5 bases; unmatched bases: 5. The CDR3 nucleotides read TGTGCCAGCAGTTTTGGGACAGGGAATACTGAAGCTTTCTTT. Its translation is CASSFGTGNTEAFF.

The V call is TRBV7-5, the J call TRBJ1-4. TRBV7-5 is an annotated pseudogene. The CDR3 runs to 18 residues. The CDR3 DNA reads TGTGCCAGAAGCTTAGAAGAGGTCAGCGTTGCAACTAATGAAAAACTGTTTTTT. Amino acids: CARSLEEVSVATNEKLFF.

The chain recombines TRBV7-9 with TRBJ1-4; D unresolved. Trimming cost V 5 bases and J 3 bases, with 13 bases left between them. The CDR3 runs to 15 residues. From germline, CDR1 is SEHNR and CDR2 FQNEAQ (reference sequence). The CDR3 coding sequence is TGTGCCAGCAGCGTTGGCAGACATGCTAATGAAAAACTGTTTTTT. It is translated as CASSVGRHANEKLFF.

V and J are TRBV20-1 and TRBJ1-2; D remains ambiguous. The germline V gene has CDR1 DFQATT and CDR2 SNEGSKA (reference sequence). The CDR3 is 11 residues long. V was shortened by 2 bases and J by 3 bases, with 4 bases between the two germline ends. Written as DNA, the CDR3 is TGCAGTGCTAGATCCTACTATGGCTACACCTTC. Translation gives CSARSYYGYTF.

The V and J genes are TRBV4-3 and TRBJ1-3; the D is unclear. CDR1 and CDR2 from the germline V gene are LGHNA and YSLEER. Trimming left V 0 bases short and J 7 bases short, with 10 bases between. The CDR3 contains 14 residues. CDR3 DNA sequence: TGCGCCAGCAGCCAAGATTTGGCGGCGAACACCATATATTTT. The encoded protein is CASSQDLAANTIYF.